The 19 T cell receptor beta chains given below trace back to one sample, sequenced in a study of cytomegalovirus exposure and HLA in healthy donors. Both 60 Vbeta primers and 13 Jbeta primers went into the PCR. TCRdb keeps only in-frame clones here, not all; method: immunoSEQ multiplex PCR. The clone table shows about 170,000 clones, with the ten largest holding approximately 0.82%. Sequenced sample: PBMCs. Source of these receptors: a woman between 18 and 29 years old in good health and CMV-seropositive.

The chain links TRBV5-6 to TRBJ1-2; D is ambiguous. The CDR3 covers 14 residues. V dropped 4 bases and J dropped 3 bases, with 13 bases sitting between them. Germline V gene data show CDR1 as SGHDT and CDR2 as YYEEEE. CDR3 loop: CASSPTRQDYGYTF. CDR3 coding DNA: TGTGCCAGCAGCCCGACCCGCCAGGACTATGGCTACACCTTC.

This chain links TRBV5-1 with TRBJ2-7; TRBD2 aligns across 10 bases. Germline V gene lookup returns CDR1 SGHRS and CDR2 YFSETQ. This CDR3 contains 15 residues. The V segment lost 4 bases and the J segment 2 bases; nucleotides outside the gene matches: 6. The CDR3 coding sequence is TGCGCCAGCAGCCCCGGGACTAGCGCTACCTACGAGCAGTACTTC. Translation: CASSPGTSATYEQYF.

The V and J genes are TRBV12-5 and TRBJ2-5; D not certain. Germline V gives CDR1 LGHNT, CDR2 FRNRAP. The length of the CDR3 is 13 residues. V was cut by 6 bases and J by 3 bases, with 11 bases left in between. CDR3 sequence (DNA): TGTGCTAGTGGGCGCGCGGATGAAGAGACCCAGTACTTC. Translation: CASGRADEETQYF.

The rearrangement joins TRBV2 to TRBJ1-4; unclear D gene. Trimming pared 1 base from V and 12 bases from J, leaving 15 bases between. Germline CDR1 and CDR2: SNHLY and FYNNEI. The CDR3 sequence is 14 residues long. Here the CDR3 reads CASSEGVGSGELFF. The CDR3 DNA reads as TGTGCCAGCAGTGAAGGTGTAGGCTCCGGAGAACTGTTTTTT.

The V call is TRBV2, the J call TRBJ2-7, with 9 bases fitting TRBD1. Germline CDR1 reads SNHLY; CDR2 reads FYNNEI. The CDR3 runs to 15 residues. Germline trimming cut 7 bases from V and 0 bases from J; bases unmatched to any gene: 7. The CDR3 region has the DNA TGTGCCAGCACTGAGACAGGGGGAATCTCCTACGAGCAGTACTTC. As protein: CASTETGGISYEQYF.

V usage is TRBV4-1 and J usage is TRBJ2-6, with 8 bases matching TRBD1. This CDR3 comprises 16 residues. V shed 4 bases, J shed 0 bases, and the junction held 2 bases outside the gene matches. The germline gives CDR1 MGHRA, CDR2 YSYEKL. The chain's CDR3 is CASSRTGSSGANVLTF. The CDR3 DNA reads TGCGCCAGCAGCCGGACAGGGTCCTCTGGGGCCAACGTCCTGACTTTC.

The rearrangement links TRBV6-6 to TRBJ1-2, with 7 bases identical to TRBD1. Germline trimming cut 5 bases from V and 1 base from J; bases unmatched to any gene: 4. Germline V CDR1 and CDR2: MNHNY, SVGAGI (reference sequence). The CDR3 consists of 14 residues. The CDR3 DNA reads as TGTGCCAGCAGTCCGGGGGACAGTAACTATGGCTACACCTTC. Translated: CASSPGDSNYGYTF.

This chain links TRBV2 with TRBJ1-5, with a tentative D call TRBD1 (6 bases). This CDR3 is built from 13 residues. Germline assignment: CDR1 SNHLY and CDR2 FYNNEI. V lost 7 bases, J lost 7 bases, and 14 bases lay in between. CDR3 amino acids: CASNQGRLQPQHF. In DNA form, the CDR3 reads TGTGCCAGCAACCAGGGGCGGCTACAGCCCCAGCATTTT.

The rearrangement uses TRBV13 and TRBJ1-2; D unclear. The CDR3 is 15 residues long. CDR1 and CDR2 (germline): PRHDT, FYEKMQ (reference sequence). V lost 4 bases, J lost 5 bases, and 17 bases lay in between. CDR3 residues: CASSSGMRPLYGYTF. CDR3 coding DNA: TGTGCCAGCAGCTCAGGCATGAGGCCCCTTTATGGCTACACCTTC.

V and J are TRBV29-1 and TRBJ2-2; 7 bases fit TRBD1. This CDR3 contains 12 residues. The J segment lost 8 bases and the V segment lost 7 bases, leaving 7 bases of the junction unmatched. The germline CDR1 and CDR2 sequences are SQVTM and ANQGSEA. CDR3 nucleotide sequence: TGCAGCGAGACAGGGAAAAAGGGGGAGCTGTTTTTT. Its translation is CSETGKKGELFF.

The CDR3 here is CASSANRAGELFF. CDR3 in DNA: TGTGCCAGCAGCGCGAACAGGGCCGGGGAGCTGTTTTTT. The chain uses TRBV9 and TRBJ2-2; maybe TRBD1 (6 bases). V was shortened by 3 bases and J by 6 bases, with 9 bases between the two germline ends. The CDR3 contains 13 residues. From germline, CDR1 is SGDLS and CDR2 YYNGEE.

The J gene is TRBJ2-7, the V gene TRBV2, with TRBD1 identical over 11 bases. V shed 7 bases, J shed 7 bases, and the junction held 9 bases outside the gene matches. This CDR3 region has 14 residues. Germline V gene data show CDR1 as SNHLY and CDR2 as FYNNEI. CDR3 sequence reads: CASKEGTGGQEQYF. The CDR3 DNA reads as TGTGCCAGCAAGGAAGGGACAGGGGGTCAGGAGCAGTACTTC.

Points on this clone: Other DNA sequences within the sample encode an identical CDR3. CDR3 in amino acids: CASSPGTVNTEAFF. CDR3 bases: TGTGCCAGCAGTCCCGGGACAGTGAACACTGAAGCTTTCTTT. V gene TRBV5-4 combines with J gene TRBJ1-1; 7 positions agree with TRBD1. CDR3 length equals 14 residues. Losses at the gene ends were 5 bases for V and 0 bases for J; bases not matched to a gene: 4. Germline assignment: CDR1 SGHNT and CDR2 YYREEE (reference sequence).

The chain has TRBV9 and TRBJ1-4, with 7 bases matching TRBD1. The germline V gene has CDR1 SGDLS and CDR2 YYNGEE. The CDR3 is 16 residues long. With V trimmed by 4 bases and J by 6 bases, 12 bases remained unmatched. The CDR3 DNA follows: TGTGCCAGCAGCCCTTGGAGAGGGGGCGGTGATGAAAAACTGTTTTTT. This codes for CASSPWRGGGDEKLFF.

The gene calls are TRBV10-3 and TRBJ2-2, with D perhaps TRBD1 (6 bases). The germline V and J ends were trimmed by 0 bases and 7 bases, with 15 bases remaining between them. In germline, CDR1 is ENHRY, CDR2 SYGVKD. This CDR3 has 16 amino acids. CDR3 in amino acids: CAISESSGVSVGELFF. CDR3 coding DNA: TGTGCCATCAGTGAGTCCTCAGGGGTTTCGGTCGGGGAGCTGTTTTTT.

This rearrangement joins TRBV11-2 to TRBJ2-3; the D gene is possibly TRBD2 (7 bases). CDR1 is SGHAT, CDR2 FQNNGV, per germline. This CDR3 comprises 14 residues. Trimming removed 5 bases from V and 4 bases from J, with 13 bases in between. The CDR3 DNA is TGTGCCAGCAGCCCGACCGGGGGGCCAGATACGCAGTATTTT. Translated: CASSPTGGPDTQYF.

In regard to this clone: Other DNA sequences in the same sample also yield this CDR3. The CDR3 nucleotides read TGCGCCAGCAGCCCGGGACAGGGTAGAGCTGAAGCTTTCTTT. The encoded protein is CASSPGQGRAEAFF. This chain links TRBV5-1 with TRBJ1-1, with 9 positions matching TRBD1. The ends lost 4 bases at V and 6 bases at J; junction bases unmatched: 7. Germline V gene data show CDR1 as SGHRS and CDR2 as YFSETQ. This CDR3 comprises 14 residues.

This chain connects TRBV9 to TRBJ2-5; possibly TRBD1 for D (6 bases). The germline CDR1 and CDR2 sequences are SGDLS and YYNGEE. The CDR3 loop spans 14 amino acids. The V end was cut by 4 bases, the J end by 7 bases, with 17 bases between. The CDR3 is CASSLRQAPGTQYF. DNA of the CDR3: TGTGCCAGCAGCCTTCGACAGGCGCCGGGGACCCAGTACTTC. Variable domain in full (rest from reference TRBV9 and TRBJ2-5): DSGVTQTPKHLITATGQRVTLRCSPRSGDLSVYWYQQSLDQGLQFLIQYYNGEERAKGNILERFSAQQFPDLHSELNLSSLELGDSALYFCASSLRQAPGTQYFGPGTRLLVL.

CDR3 bases: TGTGCCAGCAGTTACCCAGGGCAGCCCCAGCATTTT. Translated: CASSYPGQPQHF. The V call is TRBV6-6, the J call TRBJ1-5, with TRBD1 as a possible D gene (5 bases). V was clipped by 2 bases and J by 7 bases, with 6 bases between them. The CDR3 is made up of 12 amino acids. The V gene's germline CDR1 is MNHNY and CDR2 SVGAGI (reference sequence).